A selection of T cell receptor beta chains follows, all from one sample in a study of cytomegalovirus exposure and HLA in healthy donors. Profiling relied on immunoSEQ multiplex PCR, and the TCRdb table lists in-frame clones only, not all of them. There are approximately 120,000 clones in the sample; under 90% occur only once, and 2% lies in the top ten. Sequencing was performed on PBMCs. All receptors derive from a woman between 18 and 30 years old in good health and CMV-seronegative. Each CDR3 is given with its conserved first and last residue. D genes are given only for firm matches. The listing skips clone size in some rows; elsewhere it reads once, few, many or a size class.

>TRBJ1-1|TRBD1|NA|TRBV5-5
TGTGCCAGCACGACAGGGGCGAACACTGAAGCTTTCTTT
CASTTGANTEAFF
>TRBJ2-5|TRBD1|NA|TRBV10-3
TGTGCCATCAGTGACCCGACAGGGAAATTCCAAGAGACCCAGTACTTC
CAISDPTGKFQETQYF
>TRBJ2-2|TRBD2|NA|TRBV19
TGTGCCAGTACCCTGGGGCTAGCGGGACCCACCGGGGAGCTGTTTTTT
CASTLGLAGPTGELFF
>TRBJ2-7|NA|few|TRBV6-1
TGTGCCAGCCATGTAGGAGAAGGGGTCGAGCAGTACTTC
CASHVGEGVEQYF
>TRBJ2-5|NA|NA|TRBV27
TGTGCCAGCAGTTTCGACAGGGGCGGGGGGACCCAGTACTTC
CASSFDRGGGTQYF
>TRBJ2-2|NA|NA|TRBV28
TGTGCCAGCAGTTTTCAGCATATGGACAGCCCGAACACCGGGGAGCTGTTTTTT
CASSFQHMDSPNTGELFF
>TRBJ2-3|NA|NA|TRBV9
TGTGCCAGCAGCGTAGCCTTCACAGATACGCAGTATTTT
CASSVAFTDTQYF
>TRBJ2-4|TRBD1|NA|TRBV7-9
TGTGCCAGCAGTCCAGGGGGCAATAAACTAGCCAAAAACATTCAGTACTTC
CASSPGGNKLAKNIQYF
>TRBJ2-7|NA|NA|TRBV11-3
TGTGCCAGCAGCACAGGTTACAGGAGCTCCTACGAGCAGTACTTC
CASSTGYRSSYEQYF
>TRBJ2-3|NA|NA|TRBV12-5
TGTGCTAGTGGTGTAGCGGTCGCAGATACGCAGTATTTT
CASGVAVADTQYF
>TRBJ1-2|NA|once|TRBV4-1
TGCGCCAGCAGCCAAACTCATTCGAGGCTGTACTATGGCTACACCTTC
CASSQTHSRLYYGYTF
>TRBJ2-3|NA|NA|TRBV5-4
TGTGCCAGCAGCTTACTTTCCACGGATACGCAGTATTTT
CASSLLSTDTQYF
>TRBJ1-4|NA|NA|TRBV9
TGTGCCAGCAGCGTAGAGTCCGGCAGGGGCGAAAAACTGTTTTTT
CASSVESGRGEKLFF
>TRBJ2-7|TRBD1|NA|TRBV11-2
TGTGCCAGCAGCTTCTCTGGGACAGGGAGCTCCTACGAGCAGTACTTC
CASSFSGTGSSYEQYF
>TRBJ1-5|NA|NA|TRBV19
TGTGCCAGTAGTTCCGGGGTAGATCAGCCCCAGCATTTT
CASSSGVDQPQHF
>TRBJ2-7|NA|once|TRBV11-3
TGTGCCAGCAGTGAGGGATCAACCTACGAGCAGTACTTC
CASSEGSTYEQYF
>TRBJ2-3|TRBD2|NA|TRBV7-9
TGTGCCAGCAGACTAGCGGGAGGTTCCGGTGTTACGCAGTATTTT
CASRLAGGSGVTQYF
>TRBJ2-7|TRBD1|NA|TRBV25-1
TGTGCCAGCAGCCCTCGGACAGGGAACGAGCAGTACTTC
CASSPRTGNEQYF
>TRBJ1-2|TRBD1|NA|TRBV9
TGTGCCAGCAGCGAGACCGGGACAGGAGCCTATGGCTACACCTTC
CASSETGTGAYGYTF
>TRBJ1-3|NA|NA|TRBV6-5
TGTGCCAGCAGTTACGGCAGCTCTGGAAACACCATATATTTT
CASSYGSSGNTIYF
>TRBJ1-2|NA|NA|TRBV28
TGTGCCAGCAGTTTATCGGGGTTTAGCGGCTACACCTTC
CASSLSGFSGYTF
>TRBJ2-7|NA|NA|TRBV27
TGTGCCAGCAGTTTAGGGGCAGGAGACTACGAGCAGTACTTC
CASSLGAGDYEQYF
>TRBJ2-1|NA|once|TRBV11-2
TGTGCCAGCAGCACGGGGTACCATGAGCAGTTCTTC
CASSTGYHEQFF
>TRBJ1-2|TRBD1|NA|TRBV20-1
TGCAGTGGGGACAGCTATGGCTACACCTTC
CSGDSYGYTF
>TRBJ2-2|NA|NA|TRBV6-5
TGTGCCAGCAGTTACCAGGACAGCACCGGGGAGCTGTTTTTT
CASSYQDSTGELFF
>TRBJ2-3|NA|NA|TRBV19
TGTGCCAGTAGTATAGGGCAGGGGGGTCCAGATACGCAGTATTTT
CASSIGQGGPDTQYF
>TRBJ2-7|NA|NA|TRBV11-3
TGTGCCAGCAGCTTAGTCAGGGGTGACTACGAGCAGTACTTC
CASSLVRGDYEQYF
>TRBJ2-2|NA|NA|TRBV7-7
TGTGCTAGCAGCCGGGTACAGGACACCGGGGAGCTGTTTTTT
CASSRVQDTGELFF
>TRBJ2-1|NA|NA|TRBV11-3
TGTGCCAGCAGCCGCCGGGACACACGAAGCGATGAGCAGTTCTTC
CASSRRDTRSDEQFF
>TRBJ1-4|TRBD1|NA|TRBV5-4
TGTGCCAGCAGTCCCGGGACAGGGCGGGAAAAACTGTTTTTT
CASSPGTGREKLFF
>TRBJ2-2|TRBD2|NA|TRBV28
TGTGCCAGCAGTTTAAGAGCGGGAGAAAGCACCGGGGAGCTGTTTTTT
CASSLRAGESTGELFF
>TRBJ2-7|TRBD1|NA|TRBV6-5
TGTGCCAGCAGTACGCGGACAGGGACCTCCTACGAGCAGTACTTC
CASSTRTGTSYEQYF
>TRBJ2-1|TRBD1|NA|TRBV5-1
TGCGCCAGCAGCCCCGGGACAGTCCTCTACAATGAGCAGTTCTTC
CASSPGTVLYNEQFF
>TRBJ2-1|TRBD1|NA|TRBV15
TGTGCCACCAGCAGAGATAGCAGGGGGCCCCCCCCACGGCAGTTCTTC
CATSRDSRGPPPRQFF
>TRBJ2-3|NA|NA|TRBV28
TGTGCCAGCAGTTCCGGTGGCGAGGCAGATACGCAGTATTTT
CASSSGGEADTQYF
>TRBJ2-7|TRBD1|NA|TRBV2
TGTGCCAGCAGTGTGGGACAGTCAACCTACGAGCAGTACTTC
CASSVGQSTYEQYF
>TRBJ2-7|TRBD1|NA|TRBV14
TGTGCCAGCAGCTCCCGGGACAGTTCCTACGAGCAGTACTTC
CASSSRDSSYEQYF
>TRBJ2-2|NA|NA|TRBV29-1
TGCAGCGTTGAAAGGCAGGCGGGCGGGGAGCTGTTTTTT
CSVERQAGGELFF
>TRBJ1-2|NA|few|TRBV19
TGTGCCAGCAGGGACACCTGGGGCTATGGCTACACCTTC
CASRDTWGYGYTF
>TRBJ1-3|NA|NA|TRBV6-7
TGTGCCAGCAGCGATAAAGAGGAGGGTGACACCATATATTTT
CASSDKEEGDTIYF
>TRBJ2-2|NA|NA|TRBV7-9
TGTGCCAGCAGCTTAATAATCGGGGAGCTGTTTTTT
CASSLIIGELFF
>TRBJ2-2|NA|NA|TRBV5-8
TGTGCCAGCAGCTTAATAGCCGGGGAGCTGTTTTTT
CASSLIAGELFF
>TRBJ1-5|TRBD1|NA|TRBV6-5
TGTGCCAGCAGTTACTACCGGGACAGGGAGGAGCCCCAGCATTTT
CASSYYRDREEPQHF
>TRBJ1-1|NA|NA|TRBV4-1
TGCGCCAGCAGCCAAGGGGGAGTTAACACTGAAGCTTTCTTT
CASSQGGVNTEAFF
>TRBJ2-3|NA|NA|TRBV4-1
TGCGCCAGCAGCCAAGCCCCGCCAGGGGGGTTTAGCACAGATACGCAGTATTTT
CASSQAPPGGFSTDTQYF
>TRBJ2-5|NA|NA|TRBV6-5
TGTGCCAGCAGTTACTCTGGCTGGGAGACCCAGTACTTC
CASSYSGWETQYF
>TRBJ2-1|TRBD2|NA|TRBV9
TGTGCCAGCAGCTTAGCGGGAGGGCCCTACAATGAGCAGTTCTTC
CASSLAGGPYNEQFF